This T cell receptor beta chain was identified during a study of CD8 T cells in ankylosing spondylitis (dated 2017 in TCRdb). For context, the study as a whole: To find TCR variants linked to disease, the study profiled T cell receptor beta repertoires in ankylosing spondylitis patients and healthy donors. In total, the full study cohort was made up of 85 to 140 healthy donors and 25 to 30 ankylosing spondylitis patients. Peripheral blood was sampled, and synovial fluid was additionally collected from ankylosing spondylitis patients. Beyond this particular receptor, the publication reports: Some TCR beta motif variants had previously been reported in synovial fluid and blood of reactive arthritis patients, which suggested common disease-initiation mechanisms. According to the report, matched synovial fluid samples from ankylosing spondylitis patients were significantly enriched for the disease-linked clones. The disease-linked clones showed a CD8+ phenotype and occurred at relatively low frequencies in peripheral blood. A TCR beta motif made up of about eight highly homologous amino acid variants appeared to be characteristic of blood from ankylosing spondylitis patients.

CDR1 LNHDA and CDR2 SQIVND were looked up in the germline V gene (reference sequence). The CDR3, from cysteine to phenylalanine, totals 14 residues. CDR3 DNA is the only sequence kept; it has 42 bases, read in frame from the first base. The V and J ends are trimmed by 10 bases and 0 bases, leaving 10 bases between them. Sequenced using an Illumina HiSeq 2500. TCR beta libraries were prepared by quantitative 5'-RACE with molecular barcodes. In the paper's pipeline: To identify disease-linked TCR variants, a new computational method was used, one built on a probabilistic model of VDJ rearrangement. TCRdb trimmed the raw reads at Q25, called clones with MiXCR and kept productive beta chains. A single entry per CDR3 protein holds the most common genes and DNA from its merged rows. The V and J calls, along with clone size, are taken from TCRdb and not from the paper's own processing. The sample includes 700,000 or so distinct CDR3 sequences, with around 20% observed a single time. The ten top clones hold under 20% of the sample.

Note on this clonotype: The specificity of this receptor is unknown. No clone much larger than this one lies a single base away; base qualities are absent.

Sequenced sample: blood, either unsorted or a sorted T cell fraction (not recorded which). Here the chain combines TRBV19 and TRBJ2-6; no D segment can be confidently identified. This receptor was taken from a male donor with ankylosing spondylitis. CDR3 sequence: CATISRSGANVLTF. In nucleotides, the sequence is TGTGCCACCATTAGTCGCTCTGGGGCCAACGTCCTGACTTTC.